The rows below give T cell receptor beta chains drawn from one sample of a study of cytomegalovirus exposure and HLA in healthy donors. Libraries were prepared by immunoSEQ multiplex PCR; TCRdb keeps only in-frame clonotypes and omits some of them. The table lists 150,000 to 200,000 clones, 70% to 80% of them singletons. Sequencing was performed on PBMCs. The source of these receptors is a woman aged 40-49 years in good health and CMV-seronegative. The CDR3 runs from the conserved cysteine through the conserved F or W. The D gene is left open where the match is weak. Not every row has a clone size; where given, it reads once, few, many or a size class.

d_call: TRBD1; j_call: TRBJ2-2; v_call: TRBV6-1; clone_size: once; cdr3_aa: CASRGQGKAGELFF; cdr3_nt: TGTGCCAGCAGAGGACAGGGTAAAGCCGGGGAGCTGTTTTTT
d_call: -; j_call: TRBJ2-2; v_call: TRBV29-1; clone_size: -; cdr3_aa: CSVEDRGLVFF; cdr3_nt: TGCAGCGTTGAAGATCGGGGGTTAGTGTTTTTT
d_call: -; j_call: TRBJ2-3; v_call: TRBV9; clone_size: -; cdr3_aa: CASSVGTDLFTDTQYF; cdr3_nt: TGTGCCAGCAGCGTAGGGACAGACCTATTCACAGATACGCAGTATTTT
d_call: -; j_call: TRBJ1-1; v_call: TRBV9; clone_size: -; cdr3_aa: CASSPRELNTEAFF; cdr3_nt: TGTGCCAGCAGCCCCCGGGAATTGAACACTGAAGCTTTCTTT
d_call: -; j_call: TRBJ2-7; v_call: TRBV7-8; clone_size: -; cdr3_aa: CASSLGGYKGEQYF; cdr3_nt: TGTGCCAGCAGCTTAGGGGGCTACAAGGGCGAGCAGTACTTC
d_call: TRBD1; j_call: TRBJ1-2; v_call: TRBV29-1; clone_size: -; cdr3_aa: CSAGQGFGYTF; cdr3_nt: TGCAGCGCTGGACAGGGGTTTGGCTACACCTTC
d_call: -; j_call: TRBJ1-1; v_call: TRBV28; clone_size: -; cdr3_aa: CASSLYREEEMNTEAFF; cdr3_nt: TGTGCCAGCAGTTTATACAGGGAAGAGGAGATGAACACTGAAGCTTTCTTT
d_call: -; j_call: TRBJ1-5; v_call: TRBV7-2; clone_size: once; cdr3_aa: CASSLYNSNQPQHF; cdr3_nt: TGTGCCAGCAGCTTATACAATAGCAATCAGCCCCAGCATTTT
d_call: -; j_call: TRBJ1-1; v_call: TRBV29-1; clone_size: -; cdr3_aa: CSVAAGTTEAFF; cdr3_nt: TGCAGCGTTGCGGCGGGTACCACTGAAGCTTTCTTT
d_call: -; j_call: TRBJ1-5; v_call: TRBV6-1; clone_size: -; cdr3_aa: CASSEAGGGKAGTQPQHF; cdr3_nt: TGTGCCAGCAGTGAAGCGGGGGGGGGAAAGGCTGGAACTCAGCCCCAGCATTTT
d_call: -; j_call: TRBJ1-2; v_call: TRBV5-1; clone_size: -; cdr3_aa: CASSPRPGAYGYTF; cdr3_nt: TGCGCCAGCAGCCCACGCCCAGGGGCCTATGGCTACACCTTC
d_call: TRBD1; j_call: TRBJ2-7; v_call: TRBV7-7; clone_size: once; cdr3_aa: CASSQDDRALLSF; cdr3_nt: TGTGCTAGCAGCCAAGACGACAGGGCGCTGCTCTCCTTC
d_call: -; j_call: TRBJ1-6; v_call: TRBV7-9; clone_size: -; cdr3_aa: CASSLGQISSYNSPLHF; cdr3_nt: TGTGCCAGCAGCCTTGGACAGATCAGCTCCTATAATTCACCCCTCCACTTT
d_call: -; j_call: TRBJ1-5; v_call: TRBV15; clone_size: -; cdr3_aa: CATSSLRSNQPQHF; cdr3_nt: TGTGCCACCAGCAGTTTGAGGAGCAATCAGCCCCAGCATTTT
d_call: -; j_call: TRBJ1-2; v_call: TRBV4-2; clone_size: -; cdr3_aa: CASSQDQERGGYTF; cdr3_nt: TGTGCCAGCAGCCAAGATCAGGAAAGGGGCGGCTACACCTTC
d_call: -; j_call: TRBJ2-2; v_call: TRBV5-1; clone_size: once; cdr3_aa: CASSQQGMDTGELFF; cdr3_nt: TGCGCCAGCAGCCAACAGGGTATGGACACCGGGGAGCTGTTTTTT
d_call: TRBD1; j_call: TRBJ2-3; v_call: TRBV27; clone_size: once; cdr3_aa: CASSQQGASTDTQYF; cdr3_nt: TGTGCCAGCAGCCAACAGGGGGCCAGCACAGATACGCAGTATTTT
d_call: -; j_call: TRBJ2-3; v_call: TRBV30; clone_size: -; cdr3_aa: CAWSPRVTSTDTQYF; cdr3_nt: TGTGCCTGGAGTCCTCGGGTGACTAGCACAGATACGCAGTATTTT
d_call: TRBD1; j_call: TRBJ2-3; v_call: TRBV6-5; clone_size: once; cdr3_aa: CASSRRTGQDTQYF; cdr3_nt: TGTGCCAGCAGTCGCCGGACAGGGCAAGATACGCAGTATTTT
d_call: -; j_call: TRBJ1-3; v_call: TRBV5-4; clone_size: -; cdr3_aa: CASSPRGDAGNTIYF; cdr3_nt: TGTGCCAGCAGCCCCCGGGGGGATGCTGGAAACACCATATATTTT
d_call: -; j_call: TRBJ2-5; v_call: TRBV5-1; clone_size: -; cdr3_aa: CASSYGGETQYF; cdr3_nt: TGCGCCAGCAGCTACGGGGGAGAGACCCAGTACTTC
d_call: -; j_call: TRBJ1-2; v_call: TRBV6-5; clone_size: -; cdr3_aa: CASSYGQPTGNYGYTF; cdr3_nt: TGTGCCAGCAGTTACGGGCAGCCTACGGGGAACTATGGCTACACCTTC
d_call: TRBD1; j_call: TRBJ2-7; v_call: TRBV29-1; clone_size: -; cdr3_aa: CSVMGQGSYEQYF; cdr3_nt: TGCAGCGTGATGGGACAGGGATCCTACGAGCAGTACTTC
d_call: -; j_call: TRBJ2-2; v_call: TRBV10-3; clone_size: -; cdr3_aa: CAISYQGGELFF; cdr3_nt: TGTGCCATCAGTTACCAGGGCGGGGAGCTGTTTTTT